This T cell receptor beta chain was profiled in a study of T cell responses to AZD1222 COVID-19 vaccine. The CDR3 totals 16 residues. The trim removed 2 bases at V and 4 bases at J, leaving 6 bases unmatched. CDR1 and CDR2 from the germline V gene are SGHVS and FNYEAQ. In the case of this clone: Its antigen is unknown.

Sequenced by immunoSEQ multiplex PCR; TCRdb stores in-frame clones only, minus some. The repertoire holds 100,000 to 150,000 clones, with around 90% as singletons. Study-level results: Increases in Spike-specific TCR breadth and depth were seen after two AZD1222 doses.

The source was peripheral blood, collected on day 0 of AZD1222 vaccination. The chain is built from TRBV7-6 and TRBJ2-3; 10 nucleotides agree with TRBD2. This TCR was recovered from an adult in good health. Here the CDR3 DNA reads TGTGCCAGCAGCTTAAGCCCTAGCGGGAGTCCAGATACGCAGTATTTT. Translated: CASSLSPSGSPDTQYF.